The rows below give T cell receptor beta chains drawn from one sample of a study. TCRdb processed the 5' RACE reads anew with MiXCR; each CDR3 protein has one entry. The table has 46,000 or so distinct CDR3 sequences, approximately 23% seen once. The sample taken for sequencing was Tregs sorted from a lymph node. The receptors were sampled from a female donor with breast cancer. CDR3s include the opening cysteine and the closing phenylalanine or tryptophan. A D gene is named only where the DNA matches it firmly. Clone size is not always given. Where it is, it says once, few, many or a class for expanded clones.

size,J,V,D,CDR3,DNA
few,TRBJ2-3,TRBV25-1,NA,CASSGLTRSTDTQYF,TGTGCCAGCAGTGGATTGACTAGGAGCACAGATACGCAGTATTTT
NA,TRBJ2-1,TRBV5-1,TRBD2,CASSLGSGIEQFF,TGCGCCAGCAGCTTGGGTAGCGGGATTGAGCAGTTCTTC
few,TRBJ2-7,TRBV27,NA,CASSLWGVSEQYF,TGTGCCAGCAGTCTGTGGGGGGTCTCCGAGCAGTACTTC
many,TRBJ2-6,TRBV7-9,NA,CASSLGAGDFSGANVLTF,TGTGCCAGCAGCTTAGGGGCAGGAGACTTCTCTGGGGCCAACGTCCTGACTTTC
many,TRBJ2-7,TRBV5-1,NA,CASSLASGTYEQYF,TGCGCCAGCAGCTTGGCCAGCGGAACCTACGAGCAGTACTTC
few,TRBJ1-1,TRBV12-3/TRBV12-4,TRBD1,CASRSDRVFTEAFF,TGTGCCAGCAGATCGGACAGGGTTTTTACTGAAGCTTTCTTT
many,TRBJ1-1,TRBV7-2,NA,CASSLGYEAFF,TGTGCCAGCAGCTTAGGTTATGAAGCTTTCTTT
NA,TRBJ2-7,TRBV7-6,NA,CASSTLRGRGPYEQYF,TGTGCCAGCAGCACCCTGAGGGGCAGGGGACCCTACGAGCAGTACTTC
many,TRBJ1-1,TRBV4-2,TRBD1,CASSHPRGGVDTEAFF,TGTGCCAGCAGCCACCCCAGGGGGGGCGTTGACACTGAAGCTTTCTTT
NA,TRBJ2-7,TRBV2,NA,CASSELAPVGEQYF,TGTGCCAGCAGTGAATTGGCGCCAGTTGGGGAGCAGTACTTC
NA,TRBJ1-1,TRBV7-9,NA,CASRPRGDTEAFF,TGTGCCAGCAGACCCCGGGGAGACACTGAAGCTTTCTTT
NA,TRBJ2-5,TRBV3-1,NA,CASSHQIRETQYF,TGTGCCAGCAGCCACCAGATTAGGGAGACCCAGTACTTC
NA,TRBJ2-2,TRBV4-3,NA,CASGAGTNTGELFF,TGCGCCAGCGGCGCGGGAACCAACACCGGGGAGCTGTTTTTT
few,TRBJ1-2,TRBV4-2,NA,CASSQQQGYGYTF,TGTGCCAGCAGCCAACAGCAGGGCTATGGCTACACCTTC
few,TRBJ2-7,TRBV7-6,NA,CASSLGTNLNYEQYF,TGTGCCAGCAGCTTAGGGACTAATCTCAACTACGAGCAGTACTTC
many,TRBJ2-1,TRBV5-1,TRBD1,CASSSTGNNEQFF,TGCGCCAGCAGCTCGACAGGGAACAATGAGCAGTTCTTC
few,TRBJ2-1,TRBV29-1,TRBD2,CSVDGARTSGSFSEQFF,TGCAGCGTTGATGGGGCTAGGACTAGCGGGAGTTTTAGTGAGCAGTTCTTC
NA,TRBJ2-3,TRBV6-4,NA,CASSESSTDTQYF,TGTGCCAGCAGTGAGAGTAGCACAGATACGCAGTATTTT
few,TRBJ1-3,TRBV4-1,NA,CASSQKDDGYGNTIYF,TGCGCCAGCAGCCAAAAGGACGACGGGTATGGGAACACCATATATTTT
many,TRBJ2-1,TRBV20-1,TRBD1,CSARATGASYNEQFF,TGCAGTGCTAGAGCCACAGGGGCTTCCTACAATGAGCAGTTCTTC
many,TRBJ2-5,TRBV9,NA,CASSVQGSYQETQYF,TGTGCCAGCAGCGTACAAGGCAGCTACCAAGAGACCCAGTACTTC
few,TRBJ1-2,TRBV30,NA,CAWSGTVNYGYTF,TGTGCCTGGAGTGGTACGGTGAACTATGGCTACACCTTC
many,TRBJ1-1,TRBV20-1,NA,CSAGVVMNTEAFF,TGCAGTGCCGGGGTGGTAATGAACACTGAAGCTTTCTTT
few,TRBJ1-4,TRBV6-1,TRBD1,CASSGTGFPANEKLFF,TGTGCCAGCAGTGGGACAGGATTCCCAGCTAATGAAAAACTGTTTTTT
many,TRBJ2-1,TRBV27,NA,CASSYPPGTASYNEQFF,TGTGCCAGCAGTTATCCCCCCGGGACCGCCTCCTACAATGAGCAGTTCTTC
medium-sized,TRBJ2-7,TRBV20-1,NA,CSASTGPVYEQYF,TGCAGTGCATCGACAGGTCCCGTCTACGAGCAGTACTTC
NA,TRBJ1-1,TRBV5-1,NA,CASSYTQGFSGTEAFF,TGCGCCAGCAGTTATACCCAGGGGTTTTCGGGCACTGAAGCTTTCTTT
few,TRBJ1-1,TRBV6-1,NA,CASSGIGGNTEAFF,TGTGCCAGCAGTGGGATTGGGGGGAACACTGAAGCTTTCTTT
once,TRBJ1-5,TRBV28,NA,CSSRVPWGSNQPQHF,TGTTCCAGCAGGGTCCCGTGGGGTAGCAATCAGCCCCAGCATTTT
NA,TRBJ2-5,TRBV6-6,NA,CASRSPRDSGFKTQYF,TGTGCCAGCAGGTCCCCTCGGGACAGCGGGTTCAAGACCCAGTACTTC
NA,TRBJ2-1,TRBV3-1,NA,CASSQPRPTQDDPSYNEQFF,TGTGCCAGCAGCCAGCCAAGACCCACACAAGATGATCCCTCCTACAATGAGCAGTTCTTC
many,TRBJ2-1,TRBV14,TRBD2,CASSLSGREQFF,TGTGCCAGCAGCCTTTCCGGGAGGGAGCAGTTCTTC
many,TRBJ2-5,TRBV5-4,NA,CASSLKLVKETQYF,TGTGCCAGCAGCTTGAAACTAGTAAAAGAGACCCAGTACTTC
few,TRBJ2-5,TRBV5-1,TRBD1,CASSPGQGAFETQYF,TGCGCCAGCAGCCCCGGACAGGGGGCGTTTGAGACCCAGTACTTC
few,TRBJ2-4,TRBV5-1,TRBD2,CASSLGGSKNIQYF,TGCGCCAGTAGCTTGGGGGGGTCCAAAAACATTCAGTACTTC
NA,TRBJ2-5,TRBV11-2,NA,CASSYAGSWKETQYF,TGTGCCAGCAGCTACGCAGGGTCCTGGAAAGAGACCCAGTACTTC
NA,TRBJ1-4,TRBV7-3,NA,CASSPGLAGNEKLFF,TGTGCCAGCAGCCCCGGGTTGGCAGGGAATGAAAAACTGTTTTTT
many,TRBJ2-7,TRBV27,NA,CASSLYPDSSYEQYF,TGTGCCAGCAGTTTATATCCAGACAGCTCCTACGAGCAGTACTTC
many,TRBJ2-7,TRBV7-9,NA,CASSFFSAEQYF,TGTGCCAGCAGCTTTTTCTCTGCCGAGCAGTACTTC
many,TRBJ2-3,TRBV5-8,TRBD2,CASSDGTSRADTQYF,TGTGCCAGCAGCGACGGGACTAGCAGAGCGGATACGCAGTATTTT
many,TRBJ2-3,TRBV4-1,NA,CASSPRLVDTQYF,TGCGCCAGCAGCCCAAGACTAGTTGATACGCAGTATTTT
few,TRBJ2-5,TRBV5-1,TRBD2,CASSFNGGGLETQYF,TGCGCCAGCAGCTTCAATGGCGGGGGATTGGAGACCCAGTACTTC
NA,TRBJ1-5,TRBV20-1,TRBD1,CSAPTGDGNQPQHF,TGCAGTGCTCCGACAGGGGACGGGAATCAGCCCCAGCATTTT
few,TRBJ2-2,TRBV27,NA,CASSLTANQNTGELFF,TGTGCCAGCAGTTTGACCGCTAATCAGAACACCGGGGAGCTGTTTTTT
NA,TRBJ2-3,TRBV4-1,NA,CASSPTDSTDTQYF,TGCGCCAGCAGCCCCACGGACAGCACAGATACGCAGTATTTC
many,TRBJ2-7,TRBV7-9,NA,CASSNKGTYEQYF,TGTGCCAGCTCGAATAAAGGTACTTACGAGCAGTACTTC
few,TRBJ2-7,TRBV7-9,TRBD1,CASSTAGTGSYEQYF,TGTGCCAGCAGTACTGCCGGGACAGGGTCCTACGAGCAGTACTTC
NA,TRBJ1-2,TRBV5-1,NA,CASSLDGQGYGYTF,TGCGCCAGCAGCTTGGACGGCCAGGGCTATGGCTACACCTTC